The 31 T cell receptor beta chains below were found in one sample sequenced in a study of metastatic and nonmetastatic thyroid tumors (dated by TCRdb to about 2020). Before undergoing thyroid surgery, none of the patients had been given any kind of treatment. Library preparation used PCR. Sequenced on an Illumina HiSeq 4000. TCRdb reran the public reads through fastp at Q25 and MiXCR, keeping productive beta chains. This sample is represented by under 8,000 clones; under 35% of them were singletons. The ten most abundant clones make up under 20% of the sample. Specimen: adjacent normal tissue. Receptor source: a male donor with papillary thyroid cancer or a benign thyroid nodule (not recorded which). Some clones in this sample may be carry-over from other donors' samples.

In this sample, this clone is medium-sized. Written as DNA, the CDR3 is TGCGCCAGCAGCTTCGGGGACAGCTCCTACGAGCAGTACTTC. Translation gives CASSFGDSSYEQYF. V gene TRBV5-1 combines with J gene TRBJ2-7, with 7 bases matching TRBD1. CDR3 length: 14 residues. The V and J ends lost 2 bases and 0 bases, in that order; junction bases with no gene match: 2. Germline loops: CDR1 SGHRS, CDR2 YFSETQ.

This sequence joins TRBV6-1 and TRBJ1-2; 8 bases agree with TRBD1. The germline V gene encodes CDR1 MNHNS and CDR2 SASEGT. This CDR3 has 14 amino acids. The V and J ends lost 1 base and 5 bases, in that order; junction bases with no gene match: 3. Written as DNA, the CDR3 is TGTGCCAGCAGTGAAGGGACAGGGTTGTATGGCTACACCTTC. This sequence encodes CASSEGTGLYGYTF.

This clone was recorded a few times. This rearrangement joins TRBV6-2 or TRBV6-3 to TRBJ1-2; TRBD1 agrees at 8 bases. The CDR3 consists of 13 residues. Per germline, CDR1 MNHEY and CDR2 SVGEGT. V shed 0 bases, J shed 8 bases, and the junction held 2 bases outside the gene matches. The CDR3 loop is CASSYSTGVGYTF. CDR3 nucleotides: TGTGCCAGCAGTTACTCGACAGGGGTAGGCTACACCTTC.

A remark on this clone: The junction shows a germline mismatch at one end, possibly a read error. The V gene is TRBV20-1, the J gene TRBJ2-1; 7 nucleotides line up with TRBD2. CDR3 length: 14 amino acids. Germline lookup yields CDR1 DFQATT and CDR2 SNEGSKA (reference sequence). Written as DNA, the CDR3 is TGCAGTGCTAGGCTAGCTCAACGGGGGGATGAGCAGTTTTTC. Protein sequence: CSARLAQRGDEQFF.

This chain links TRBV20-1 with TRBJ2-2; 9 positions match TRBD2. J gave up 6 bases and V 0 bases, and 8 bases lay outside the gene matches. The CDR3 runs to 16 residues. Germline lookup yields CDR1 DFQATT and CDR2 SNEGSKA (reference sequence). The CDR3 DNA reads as TGCAGTGCTAGAGATTCGAGCGGGGGGTCCCCCGGGGAGCTGTTTTTT. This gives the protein CSARDSSGGSPGELFF.

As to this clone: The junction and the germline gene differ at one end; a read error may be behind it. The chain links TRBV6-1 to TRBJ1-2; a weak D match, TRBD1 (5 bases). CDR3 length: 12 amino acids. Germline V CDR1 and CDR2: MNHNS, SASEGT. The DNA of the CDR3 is TGTGCCAGCAGTCTTCCCGGGGGGTTCTGGCCCTTC. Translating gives CASSLPGGFWPF.

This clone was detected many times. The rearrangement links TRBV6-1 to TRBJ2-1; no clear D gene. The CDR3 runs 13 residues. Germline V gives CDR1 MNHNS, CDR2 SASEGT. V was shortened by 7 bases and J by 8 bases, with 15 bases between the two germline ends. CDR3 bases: TGTGCCAGCACCGGCTACATTAGGGATGAGCAGTTCTTC. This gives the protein CASTGYIRDEQFF.

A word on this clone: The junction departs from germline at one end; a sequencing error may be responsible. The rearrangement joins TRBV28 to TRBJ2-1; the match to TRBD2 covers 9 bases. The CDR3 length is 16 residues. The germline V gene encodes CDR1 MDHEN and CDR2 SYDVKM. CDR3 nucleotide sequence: TGTGCCAACAGTCACGGAAAGACTAGCGGTAAGACTGAGCAGTTCTTC. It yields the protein CANSHGKTSGKTEQFF.

The CDR3 DNA reads as TGTGCCAGCAGCGCCCAAGCGGGAGGGCCCGGCCAAGAGACCCAGTACTTC. It specifies CASSAQAGGPGQETQYF. This chain joins TRBV7-2 and TRBJ2-5; 10 positions match TRBD2. The CDR3 spans 17 residues. The germline CDR1 and CDR2 sequences are SGHTA and FQGNSA. V dropped 5 bases and J dropped 1; count of bases not matched to a gene: 10.

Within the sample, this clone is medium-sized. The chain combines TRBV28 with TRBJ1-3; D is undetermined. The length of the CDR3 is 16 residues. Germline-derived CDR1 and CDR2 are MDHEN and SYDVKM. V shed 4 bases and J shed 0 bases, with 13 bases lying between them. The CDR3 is CASSSPYATSGNTIYF. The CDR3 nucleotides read TGTGCCAGCAGTTCCCCCTATGCCACCTCTGGAAACACCATATATTTT.

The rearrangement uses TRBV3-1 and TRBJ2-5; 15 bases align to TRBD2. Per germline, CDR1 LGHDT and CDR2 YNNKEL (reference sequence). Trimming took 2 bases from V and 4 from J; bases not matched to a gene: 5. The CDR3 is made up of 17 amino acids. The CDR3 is CASSQYGLAGGAETQYF. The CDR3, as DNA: TGTGCCAGCAGCCAATACGGACTAGCGGGAGGGGCAGAGACCCAGTACTTC.

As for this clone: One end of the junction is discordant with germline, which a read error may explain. CDR3 DNA: TGCGTCAGCAGCACGGGGACAGCTTTCACCCCGGTGAACACCATATATTTT. This translates into CVSSTGTAFTPVNTIYF. The V gene is TRBV5-1, the J gene TRBJ1-3; 7 bases align to TRBD1. Germline V CDR1 and CDR2: SGHRS, YFSETQ. CDR3 size: 17 residues.

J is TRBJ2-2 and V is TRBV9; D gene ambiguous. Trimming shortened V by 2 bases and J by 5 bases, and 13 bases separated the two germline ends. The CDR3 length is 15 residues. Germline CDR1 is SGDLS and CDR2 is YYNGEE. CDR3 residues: CASSVQAVETGELFF. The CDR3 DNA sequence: TGTGCCAGCAGCGTGCAGGCAGTGGAGACCGGGGAGCTGTTTTTT. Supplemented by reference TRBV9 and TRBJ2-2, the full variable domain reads DSGVTQTPKHLITATGQRVTLRCSPRSGDLSVYWYQQSLDQGLQFLIQYYNGEERAKGNILERFSAQQFPDLHSELNLSSLELGDSALYFCASSVQAVETGELFFGEGSRLTVL.

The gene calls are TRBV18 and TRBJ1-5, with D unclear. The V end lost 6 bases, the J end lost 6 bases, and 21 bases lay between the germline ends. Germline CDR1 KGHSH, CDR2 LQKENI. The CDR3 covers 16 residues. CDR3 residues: CASSWADPGEGQPQHF. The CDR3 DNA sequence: TGTGCCAGCTCGTGGGCGGATCCCGGGGAGGGTCAGCCCCAGCATTTT.

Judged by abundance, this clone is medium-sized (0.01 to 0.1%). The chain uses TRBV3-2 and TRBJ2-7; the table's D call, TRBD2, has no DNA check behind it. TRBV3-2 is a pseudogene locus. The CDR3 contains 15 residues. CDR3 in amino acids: CASSQDRGSGYEQYF. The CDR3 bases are TGTGCCAGCAGCCAAGATCGAGGGAGTGGATACGAGCAGTACTTC.

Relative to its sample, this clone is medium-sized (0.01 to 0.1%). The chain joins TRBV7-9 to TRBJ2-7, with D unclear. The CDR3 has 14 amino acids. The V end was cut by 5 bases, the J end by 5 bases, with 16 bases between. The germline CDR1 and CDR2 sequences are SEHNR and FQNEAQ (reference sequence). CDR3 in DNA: TGTGCCAGCAGCCTAACCTTTTCGACGGACGAGCAGTACTTC. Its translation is CASSLTFSTDEQYF.

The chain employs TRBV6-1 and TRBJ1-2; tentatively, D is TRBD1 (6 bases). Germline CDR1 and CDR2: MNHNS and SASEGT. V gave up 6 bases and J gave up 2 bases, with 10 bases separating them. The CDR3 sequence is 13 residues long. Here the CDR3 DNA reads TGTGCCAGCAGAGGTGGACAGAACTATGGCTACACCTTC. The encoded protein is CASRGGQNYGYTF.

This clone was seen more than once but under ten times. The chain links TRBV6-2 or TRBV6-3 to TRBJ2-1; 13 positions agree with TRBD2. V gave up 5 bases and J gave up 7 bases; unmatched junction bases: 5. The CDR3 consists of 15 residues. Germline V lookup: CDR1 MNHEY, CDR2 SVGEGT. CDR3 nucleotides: TGTGCCAGCAGTCGACTAGCGGGAGGTGGGAATGAGCAGTTCTTC. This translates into CASSRLAGGGNEQFF.

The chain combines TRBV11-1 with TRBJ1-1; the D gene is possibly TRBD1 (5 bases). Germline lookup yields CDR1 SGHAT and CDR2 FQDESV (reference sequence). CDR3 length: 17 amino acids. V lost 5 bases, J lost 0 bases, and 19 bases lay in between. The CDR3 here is CASSNVKRGPLNTEAFF. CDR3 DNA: TGTGCCAGCAGCAACGTAAAAAGGGGTCCACTGAACACTGAAGCTTTCTTT.

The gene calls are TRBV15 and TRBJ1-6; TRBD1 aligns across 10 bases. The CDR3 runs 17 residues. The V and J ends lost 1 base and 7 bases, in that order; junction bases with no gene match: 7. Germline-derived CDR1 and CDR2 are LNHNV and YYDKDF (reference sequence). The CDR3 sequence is CATSRVPRDRGNSPLHF. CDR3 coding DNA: TGTGCCACCAGCAGAGTGCCCCGGGACAGGGGCAATTCACCCCTCCACTTT.

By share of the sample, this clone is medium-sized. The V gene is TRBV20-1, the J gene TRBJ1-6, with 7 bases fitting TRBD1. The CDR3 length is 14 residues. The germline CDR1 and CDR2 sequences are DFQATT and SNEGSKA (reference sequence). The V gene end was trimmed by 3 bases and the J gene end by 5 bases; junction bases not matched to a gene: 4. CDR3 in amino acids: CSAREGANNSPLHF. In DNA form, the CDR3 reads TGCAGTGCTAGGGAGGGGGCCAATAATTCACCCCTCCACTTT.

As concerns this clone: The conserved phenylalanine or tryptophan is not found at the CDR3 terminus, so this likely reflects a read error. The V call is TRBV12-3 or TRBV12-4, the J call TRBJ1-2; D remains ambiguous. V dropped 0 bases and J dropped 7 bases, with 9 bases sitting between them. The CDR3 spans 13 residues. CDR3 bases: TGTGCCAGCAGTTTAGCCGAGAGGTTTGGCTACACCTTA. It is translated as CASSLAERFGYTL.

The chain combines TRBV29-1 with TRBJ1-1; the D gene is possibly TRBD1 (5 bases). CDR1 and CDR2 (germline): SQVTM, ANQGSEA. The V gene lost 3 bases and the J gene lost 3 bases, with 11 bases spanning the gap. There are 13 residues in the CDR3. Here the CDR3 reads CSVDRGWDTEAFF. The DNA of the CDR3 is TGCAGCGTTGATCGGGGGTGGGACACTGAAGCTTTCTTT.

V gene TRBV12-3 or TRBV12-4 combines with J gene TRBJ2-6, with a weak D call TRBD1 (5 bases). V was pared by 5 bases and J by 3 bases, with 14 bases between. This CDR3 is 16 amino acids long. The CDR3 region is CASSPEPGIGANVLTF. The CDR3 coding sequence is TGTGCCAGCAGTCCAGAGCCAGGGATTGGGGCCAACGTCCTGACTTTC.

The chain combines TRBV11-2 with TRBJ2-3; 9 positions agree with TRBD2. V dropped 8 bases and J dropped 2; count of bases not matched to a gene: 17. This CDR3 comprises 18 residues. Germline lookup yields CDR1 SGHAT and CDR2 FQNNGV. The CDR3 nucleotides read TGTGCCAGCTCCATCGGACTAGCGCCCCAACCGGCCACAGATACGCAGTATTTT. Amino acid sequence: CASSIGLAPQPATDTQYF.

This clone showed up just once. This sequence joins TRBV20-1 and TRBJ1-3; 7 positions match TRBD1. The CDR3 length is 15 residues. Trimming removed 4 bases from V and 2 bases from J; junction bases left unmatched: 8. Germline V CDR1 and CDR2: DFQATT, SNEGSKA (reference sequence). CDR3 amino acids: CSATTLQGPGNTIYF. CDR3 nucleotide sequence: TGCAGTGCTACTACCTTACAGGGGCCTGGAAACACCATATATTTT.

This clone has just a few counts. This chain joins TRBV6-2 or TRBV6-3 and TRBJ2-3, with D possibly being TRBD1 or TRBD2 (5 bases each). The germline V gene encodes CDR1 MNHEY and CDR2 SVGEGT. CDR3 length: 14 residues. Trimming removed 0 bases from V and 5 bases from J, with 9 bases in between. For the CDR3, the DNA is TGTGCCAGCAGTTACTCCACGAGGGGAGATACGCAGTATTTT. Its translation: CASSYSTRGDTQYF.

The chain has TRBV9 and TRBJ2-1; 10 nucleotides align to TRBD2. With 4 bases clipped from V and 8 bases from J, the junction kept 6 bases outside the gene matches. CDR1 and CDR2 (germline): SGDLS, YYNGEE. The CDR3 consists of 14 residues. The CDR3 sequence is CASSPRAGGDEQFF. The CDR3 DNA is TGTGCCAGCAGCCCCCGAGCGGGAGGGGATGAGCAGTTCTTC. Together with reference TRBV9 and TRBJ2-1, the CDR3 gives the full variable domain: DSGVTQTPKHLITATGQRVTLRCSPRSGDLSVYWYQQSLDQGLQFLIQYYNGEERAKGNILERFSAQQFPDLHSELNLSSLELGDSALYFCASSPRAGGDEQFFGPGTRLTVL.

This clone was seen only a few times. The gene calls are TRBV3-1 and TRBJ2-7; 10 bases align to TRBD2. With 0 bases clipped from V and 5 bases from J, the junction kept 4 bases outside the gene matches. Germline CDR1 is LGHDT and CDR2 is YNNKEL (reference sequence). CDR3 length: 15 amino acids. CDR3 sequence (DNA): TGTGCCAGCAGCCAAGAGGGGACTAGCGTTCACGAGCAGTACTTC. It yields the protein CASSQEGTSVHEQYF.

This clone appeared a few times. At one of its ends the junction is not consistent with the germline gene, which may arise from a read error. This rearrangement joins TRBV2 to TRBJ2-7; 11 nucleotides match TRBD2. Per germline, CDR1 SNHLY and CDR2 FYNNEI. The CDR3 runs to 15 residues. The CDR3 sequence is CASIPGTSGNYERYF. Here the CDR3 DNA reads TGTGCCAGCATTCCCGGGACTAGCGGTAATTACGAGCGGTACTTC. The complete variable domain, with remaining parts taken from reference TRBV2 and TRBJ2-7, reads EPEVTQTPSHQVTQMGQEVILRCVPISNHLYFYWYRQILGQKVEFLVSFYNNEISEKSEIFDDQFSVERPDGSNFTLKIRSTKLEDSAMYFCASIPGTSGNYERYFGPGTRLTVT.

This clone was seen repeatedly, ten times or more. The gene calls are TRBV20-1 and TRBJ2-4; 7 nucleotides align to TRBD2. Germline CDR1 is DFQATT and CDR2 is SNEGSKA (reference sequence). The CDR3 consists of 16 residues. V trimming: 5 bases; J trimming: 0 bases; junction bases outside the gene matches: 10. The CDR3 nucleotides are TGCAGTGCTGGGGGATTAGCGGGCCTAGCCAAAAACATTCAGTACTTC. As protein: CSAGGLAGLAKNIQYF.